Shown below are 20 T cell receptor beta chains from a single sample sequenced in a study of T cells in localized non-small cell lung cancer. Libraries were prepared by immunoSEQ multiplex PCR; TCRdb keeps only in-frame clonotypes and omits some of them. The profile shows roughly 33,000 clones, about nine tenths of them singletons. The sequenced sample was peripheral blood, obtained before any cancer treatment. These receptors were obtained from a woman aged 35 to 70 with stage I lung adenocarcinoma.

The chain has TRBV7-6 and TRBJ2-1; 14 bases match TRBD2. V shed 1 base, J shed 7 bases, and the junction held 3 bases outside the gene matches. Looked up from germline, CDR1 is SGHVS and CDR2 is FNYEAQ. The CDR3 covers 16 residues. CDR3 bases: TGTGCCAGCAGCTTAGAGAGGACTAGCGGGGGGAATGAGCAGTTCTTC. This codes for CASSLERTSGGNEQFF.

This chain connects TRBV30 to TRBJ2-5; no clear D. V was cut by 3 bases and J by 1 base, with 3 bases left in between. Looked up from germline, CDR1 is GTSNPN and CDR2 is SVGIG (reference sequence). The CDR3 runs to 11 residues. This chain's CDR3 is CAWSSQETQYF. CDR3 nucleotides: TGTGCCTGGAGCAGCCAAGAGACCCAGTACTTC.

The V and J genes are TRBV7-8 and TRBJ1-5; D ambiguous. The CDR3 has 15 amino acids. Germline CDR1 SGHVS, CDR2 FQNEAQ. V shed 4 bases and J shed 0 bases, with 10 bases lying between them. CDR3 in amino acids: CASSSPAVSNQPQHF. CDR3 coding DNA: TGTGCCAGCAGCTCCCCGGCTGTTAGCAATCAGCCCCAGCATTTT.

The CDR3 DNA reads as TGTGCCAGTAGTATGATTGCGGGGGGCGGTAATCAGCCCCAGCATTTT. As protein: CASSMIAGGGNQPQHF. The rearrangement links TRBV19 to TRBJ1-5, with D possibly matching TRBD1 (6 bases). Germline V gene sequence: CDR1 LNHDA, CDR2 SQIVND (reference sequence). V lost 3 bases, J lost 4 bases, and 16 bases lay in between. The CDR3 contains 16 residues.

This clone was counted a single time. The rearrangement uses TRBV27 and TRBJ1-4; 9 positions agree with TRBD1. V trimming: 3 bases; J trimming: 6 bases; junction bases outside the gene matches: 5. The length of the CDR3 is 15 residues. Germline assignment: CDR1 MNHEY and CDR2 SMNVEV (reference sequence). CDR3 sequence (DNA): TGTGCCAGCAGTTTCTACAGGGGGCTGGATGAAAAACTGTTTTTT. Protein sequence: CASSFYRGLDEKLFF.

This rearrangement joins TRBV5-1 to TRBJ2-7; no reliable D call. Germline values: CDR1 SGHRS, CDR2 YFSETQ. Trimming took 1 base from V and 3 from J, leaving 11 bases between them. The CDR3 is 14 residues long. The CDR3 here is CASSLISPLYEQYF. The CDR3 DNA is TGCGCCAGCAGCTTGATAAGCCCCCTCTACGAGCAGTACTTC.

The J gene is TRBJ2-7, the V gene TRBV6-1; D possibly corresponds to TRBD2 (5 bases). Per germline, CDR1 MNHNS and CDR2 SASEGT. There are 14 residues in the CDR3. Trimming removed 3 bases from V and 5 bases from J, with 14 bases in between. The CDR3 region is CASSERGSRDEQYF. CDR3 DNA sequence: TGTGCCAGCAGTGAGCGAGGGTCTCGCGACGAGCAGTACTTC.

V is TRBV2 and J is TRBJ1-3; D not resolved. The CDR3 consists of 11 residues. Germline lookup yields CDR1 SNHLY and CDR2 FYNNEI. V lost 2 bases, J lost 7 bases, and 3 bases lay in between. For the CDR3, the DNA is TGTGCCAGCAGTGAATGGAACACCATATATTTT. Encoded protein: CASSEWNTIYF.

V gene TRBV25-1 combines with J gene TRBJ2-1; D uncertain. V lost 1 base to trimming and J lost 10 bases, with 5 bases between them. The CDR3 has 11 amino acids. Looked up from germline, CDR1 is MGHDK and CDR2 is SYGVNS. Here the CDR3 DNA reads TGTGCCAGCAGTGAATCTAGGGAGCAGTTCTTC. This codes for CASSESREQFF.

This clone qualifies as medium-sized. The chain uses TRBV28 and TRBJ2-3; 8 bases line up with TRBD2. The J segment lost 3 bases and the V segment lost 4 bases, leaving 12 bases of the junction unmatched. This CDR3 region has 17 residues. CDR1 MDHEN and CDR2 SYDVKM come from the germline V gene. The CDR3 spells CASSSSYSGGGTDTQYF. Here the CDR3 DNA reads TGTGCCAGCAGTTCAAGTTACTCCGGCGGGGGGACAGATACGCAGTATTTT. The complete variable domain, with remaining parts taken from reference TRBV28 and TRBJ2-3, reads DVKVTQSSRYLVKRTGEKVFLECVQDMDHENMFWYRQDPGLGLRLIYFSYDVKMKEKGDIPEGYSVSREKKERFSLILESASTNQTSMYLCASSSSYSGGGTDTQYFGPGTRLTVL.

J is TRBJ2-7 and V is TRBV5-1; D possibly uses TRBD1 or TRBD2 (5 bases each). The length of the CDR3 is 15 residues. Germline V gives CDR1 SGHRS, CDR2 YFSETQ. Trimming shortened V by 2 bases and J by 4 bases, and 16 bases separated the two germline ends. This chain's CDR3 is CASSFWDPVIYEQYF. The CDR3 nucleotides are TGCGCCAGCAGCTTCTGGGACCCTGTAATTTACGAGCAGTACTTC. Drawing the rest from reference TRBV5-1 and TRBJ2-7, the complete variable domain is KAGVTQTPRYLIKTRGQQVTLSCSPISGHRSVSWYQQTPGQGLQFLFEYFSETQRNKGNFPGRFSGRQFSNSRSEMNVSTLELGDSALYLCASSFWDPVIYEQYFGPGTRLTVT.

This clone has just one count. The chain carries TRBV19 and TRBJ2-3; weak D call: TRBD1 (7 bases). Trimming removed 6 bases from V and 2 bases from J, with 12 bases in between. The CDR3 consists of 14 residues. The V gene's germline CDR1 is LNHDA and CDR2 SQIVND (reference sequence). The CDR3 DNA reads TGTGCCAGTAGGGGGGGACAGTCCACAGATACGCAGTATTTT. Protein: CASRGGQSTDTQYF.

This chain connects TRBV30 to TRBJ2-7; TRBD2 aligns across 8 bases. Germline loops: CDR1 GTSNPN, CDR2 SVGIG (reference sequence). V gave up 3 bases and J gave up 1 base; unmatched junction bases: 5. The CDR3 sequence is 14 residues long. The chain's CDR3 is CAWRVSGTSYEQYF. The CDR3 region has the DNA TGTGCCTGGAGGGTTAGCGGGACTTCCTACGAGCAGTACTTC.

The chain couples TRBV2 to TRBJ1-4; 7 bases align to TRBD1. V dropped 11 bases and J dropped 0; count of bases not matched to a gene: 3. This CDR3 contains 13 residues. Germline assignment: CDR1 SNHLY and CDR2 FYNNEI. CDR3 sequence: CAGTGATNEKLFF. The CDR3 coding sequence is TGTGCCGGTACAGGGGCAACTAATGAAAAACTGTTTTTT. Complete variable domain (other parts from reference TRBV2 and TRBJ1-4): EPEVTQTPSHQVTQMGQEVILRCVPISNHLYFYWYRQILGQKVEFLVSFYNNEISEKSEIFDDQFSVERPDGSNFTLKIRSTKLEDSAMYFCAGTGATNEKLFFGSGTQLSVL.

This rearrangement joins TRBV6-1 to TRBJ1-5; a possible D gene is TRBD1 (6 bases). The CDR3 covers 14 residues. Between the trimmed V and J ends, which lost 5 bases and 5 bases, there was a span of 13 bases. Germline V gene sequence: CDR1 MNHNS, CDR2 SASEGT. The CDR3 nucleotides read TGTGCCAGCAGTTTTGACAGGCCAGATCAGCCCCAGCATTTT. Translated, it gives CASSFDRPDQPQHF.

The chain couples TRBV11-2 to TRBJ2-5, with 10 bases that match TRBD1. Unmatched junction bases numbered 4, after V lost 1 base and J lost 2 bases. From germline, CDR1 is SGHAT and CDR2 FQNNGV. The CDR3 sequence is 16 residues long. The CDR3 reads CASSLGDRGRQETQYF. The CDR3 DNA sequence: TGTGCCAGCAGCTTAGGAGACAGGGGGCGGCAAGAGACCCAGTACTTC.

V gene TRBV5-1 combines with J gene TRBJ1-3; D is perhaps TRBD1 (6 bases). CDR1 is SGHRS, CDR2 YFSETQ, per germline. CDR3 length: 19 amino acids. The ends were cut back, 4 bases at V and 0 bases at J, with 23 bases in the middle. The chain's CDR3 is CASSGSGGRGTPSGNTIYF. In nucleotides, the CDR3 is TGCGCCAGCAGCGGGAGTGGGGGCAGGGGAACCCCCTCTGGAAACACCATATATTTT.

This chain uses TRBV11-3 with TRBJ2-5; D unresolved. From germline, CDR1 is SGHNT and CDR2 YENEEA. V shed 2 bases and J shed 6 bases, with 13 bases lying between them. The CDR3 contains 14 residues. CDR3 coding DNA: TGTGCCAGCAGCTTACTTATGGGGATAAAGACCCAGTACTTC. It codes for CASSLLMGIKTQYF.

This clone showed up just once. This chain uses TRBV5-1 with TRBJ1-1, with D uncertain. V lost 0 bases, J lost 7 bases, and 7 bases lay in between. This CDR3 is built from 12 residues. Germline loops: CDR1 SGHRS, CDR2 YFSETQ. The CDR3 is CASSLVGNEAFF. CDR3 DNA: TGCGCCAGCAGCTTGGTGGGTAATGAAGCTTTCTTT.

J is TRBJ1-2 and V is TRBV5-4; D is uncertain. V lost 1 base to trimming and J lost 8 bases, with 18 bases between them. CDR3 length: 15 amino acids. Germline V CDR1 and CDR2: SGHNT, YYREEE (reference sequence). The CDR3 protein is CASSLKGRQLGGYTF. CDR3 nucleotides: TGTGCCAGCAGCTTGAAAGGCAGGCAATTAGGGGGCTACACCTTC.